This T cell receptor (beta chain) was identified in a study of blood T cell repertoires in COVID-19. In the study overall: There were acute and convalescent COVID-19 samples, and they came from the United States, Italy and Spain. Sources were T cells, B-cell-depleted T cells, or PBMCs; the material itself was cDNA or gDNA.

The CDR3 sequence is 13 residues long. The V and J ends lost 5 bases and 3 bases respectively, with 10 bases between them. From germline, CDR1 is MDHEN and CDR2 SYDVKM. Assignments of participants to cohorts depended upon their own reported clinical history. This clone was counted once. Study processing details: Researchers report that nucleated cell counts were estimated from reference gene primer amplification. Assay: immunoSEQ multiplex PCR; the TCRdb copy retains only in-frame clones and omits some. Clonal size and the V and J genes are those of that table, whereas D and trimming came from the DNA. The sample yields hundreds of thousands of clones, about 87% seen once.

This chain links TRBV28 with TRBJ1-2; D gene ambiguous. This sequence was found in a woman aged 40 to 55 with acute COVID-19. The source material was PBMCs or T cells enriched from blood (not recorded which). CDR3 nucleotide sequence: TGTGCCAGCAGTACTACGCCGGACTATGGCTACACCTTC. Its protein product is CASSTTPDYGYTF.